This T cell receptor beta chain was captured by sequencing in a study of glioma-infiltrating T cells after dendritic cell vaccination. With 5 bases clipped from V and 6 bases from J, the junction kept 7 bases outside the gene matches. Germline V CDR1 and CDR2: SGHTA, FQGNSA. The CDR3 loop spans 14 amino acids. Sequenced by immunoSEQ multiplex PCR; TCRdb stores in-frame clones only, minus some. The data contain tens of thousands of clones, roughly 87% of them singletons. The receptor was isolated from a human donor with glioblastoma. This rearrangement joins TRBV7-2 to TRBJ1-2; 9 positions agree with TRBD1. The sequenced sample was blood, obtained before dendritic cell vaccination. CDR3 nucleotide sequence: TGTGCCAGCAGCCGTGGGACAGGGACGGATGGCTACACCTTC. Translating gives CASSRGTGTDGYTF.